Listed here are 25 T cell receptor beta chains from one sample, sequenced in a study of human T cells and chemical hapten exposure. TCRdb reprocessed the RACE reads with MiXCR, giving one entry per CDR3 protein. The top ten clones hold approximately 2.4% of a sample with roughly 62,000 distinct CDR3 sequences, over 10% of them seen once. The time point denotes: patch test 3, about 24 weeks after DPC sensitization. Indicated treatment: therapeutic diphenylcyclopropenone sensitization with weekly scalp DPC. This sample comprised whole blood, obtained in connection with sensitization to the hapten diphenylcyclopropenone (DPC). Receptors were obtained from a man aged 25 to 45 with alopecia areata. Some clones in this sample may be carry-over from other donors' samples.

The genes are TRBV28 and TRBJ1-1; 10 nucleotides line up with TRBD1. The trim removed 11 bases at V and 1 base at J, leaving 4 bases unmatched. Germline CDR1 MDHEN, CDR2 SYDVKM. This CDR3 has 13 residues. CDR3 amino acids: CAAGQGTNTEAFF. The CDR3 coding sequence is TGTGCCGCGGGACAGGGGACGAACACTGAAGCTTTCTTT. Full variable domain (remainder filled in from reference TRBV28 and TRBJ1-1): DVKVTQSSRYLVKRTGEKVFLECVQDMDHENMFWYRQDPGLGLRLIYFSYDVKMKEKGDIPEGYSVSREKKERFSLILESASTNQTSMYLCAAGQGTNTEAFFGQGTRLTVV.

The rearrangement links TRBV6-6 to TRBJ1-2; 10 bases line up with TRBD1. Germline CDR1 and CDR2: MNHNY and SVGAGI (reference sequence). The junction had 3 bases not matched to a gene; V was cut back by 2 bases and J by 3 bases. This CDR3 comprises 15 residues. The CDR3 loop reads CASSYRGTGDYGYTF. For the CDR3, the DNA is TGTGCCAGCAGTTACCGCGGGACAGGGGACTATGGCTACACCTTC.

This clonotype has ten or more counts. J is TRBJ2-7 and V is TRBV4-2; D not certain. V was trimmed by 2 bases and J by 4 bases, leaving 9 bases between them. The CDR3 sequence is 13 residues long. Per the germline V gene, CDR1 is LGHNA and CDR2 is YNFKEQ. CDR3: CASSQIEFYEQYF. CDR3 nucleotide sequence: TGTGCCAGCAGCCAAATCGAATTTTACGAGCAGTACTTC.

This clonotype was recorded at least ten times. DNA of the CDR3: TGCAGCGCTTGGACAGGGAGCAGTGGTTTTTACAATGAGCAGTTCTTC. It yields the protein CSAWTGSSGFYNEQFF. This sequence joins TRBV29-1 and TRBJ2-1; TRBD1 aligns across 8 bases. J was trimmed by 4 bases and V by 7 bases; bases with no gene match: 15. The CDR3 is made up of 16 amino acids. Germline V gives CDR1 SQVTM, CDR2 ANQGSEA.

Concerning this clonotype itself: The junction does not match germline at one end; this may be a read error. The chain employs TRBV18 and TRBJ2-1; D gene unclear. CDR1 and CDR2 (germline): KGHSH, LQKENI. This CDR3 has 15 residues. The DNA for the CDR3 is TGTGCCAACTCACCAACAAACCGACGGCCCAATGAGCAGTTCTTC. It codes for CANSPTNRRPNEQFF. Full variable domain (rest looked up from reference TRBV18 and TRBJ2-1): NAGVMQNPRHLVRRRGQEARLRCSPMKGHSHVYWYRQLPEEGLKFMVYLQKENIIDESGMPKERFSAEFPKEGPSILRIQQVVRGDSAAYFCANSPTNRRPNEQFFGPGTRLTVL.

The chain has TRBV12-3 or TRBV12-4 and TRBJ2-1, with TRBD2 matching 8 bases. This CDR3 is built from 15 residues. Trimming cost V 5 bases and J 9 bases; bases outside gene matches: 12. The CDR3: CASSLRVAGGAEQFF. CDR3 DNA: TGTGCCAGCAGTCTCCGGGTAGCCGGGGGGGCTGAGCAGTTCTTC.

This clonotype was detected ten times or more. This sequence joins TRBV19 and TRBJ1-2; weak D call: TRBD1 (6 bases). Trimming stripped 0 bases from V and 4 bases from J, with 12 bases between. Looked up from germline, CDR1 is LNHDA and CDR2 is SQIVND (reference sequence). The length of the CDR3 is 15 residues. CDR3 in DNA: TGTGCCAGTAGTATAGATTCACAGGGCTCCTATGGCTACACCTTC. Translating it yields CASSIDSQGSYGYTF.

The chain links TRBV27 to TRBJ2-3; 10 bases are a match to TRBD2. Germline V gene sequence: CDR1 MNHEY, CDR2 SMNVEV (reference sequence). With 1 base clipped from V and 2 bases from J, the junction kept 3 bases outside the gene matches. The CDR3 extends over 16 amino acids. The CDR3 DNA is TGTGCCAGCAGTTTATGGGGGACTAGCGACACAGATACGCAGTATTTT. This translates into CASSLWGTSDTDTQYF.

The J gene is TRBJ1-5, the V gene TRBV19, with 7 bases lining up with TRBD1. Germline assignment: CDR1 LNHDA and CDR2 SQIVND (reference sequence). The J segment lost 5 bases and the V segment lost 6 bases, leaving 10 bases of the junction unmatched. The CDR3 has 15 residues. CDR3 sequence: CASRAGTEVYQPQHF. The CDR3 region has the DNA TGTGCCAGTAGGGCCGGGACAGAAGTCTATCAGCCCCAGCATTTT.

This clonotype came up many times. V and J are TRBV2 and TRBJ1-1; D unresolved. The CDR3 is made up of 13 amino acids. Looked up from germline, CDR1 is SNHLY and CDR2 is FYNNEI. V dropped 2 bases and J dropped 5 bases, with 9 bases sitting between them. The CDR3 DNA sequence: TGTGCCAGCAGTGAACGGGGTGAAACTGAAGCTTTCTTT. It is translated as CASSERGETEAFF.

This clonotype occurred a few times. The chain uses TRBV29-1 and TRBJ2-3; 10 nucleotides align to TRBD1. Germline trimming cut 4 bases from V and 8 bases from J; bases unmatched to any gene: 6. This CDR3 contains 13 residues. CDR1 and CDR2 from the germline V gene are SQVTM and ANQGSEA. The CDR3 DNA reads TGCAGCGTTGCGGGACAGGGGCCGATTACGCAGTATTTT. This translates into CSVAGQGPITQYF.

This clonotype was detected a few times. V usage is TRBV7-8 and J usage is TRBJ1-1; D not resolved. Germline-derived CDR1 and CDR2 are SGHVS and FQNEAQ. The CDR3 extends over 15 amino acids. Trimming took off 5 bases at V and 1 base at J, with 14 bases between the two ends. In DNA, the CDR3 is TGTGCCAGCAGCCGAGTAGGACGGGCGAACACTGAAGCTTTCTTT. The encoded protein is CASSRVGRANTEAFF.

The J gene is TRBJ1-6, the V gene TRBV27; tentatively, D is TRBD1 (5 bases). Trimming stripped 5 bases from V and 9 bases from J, with 17 bases between. This CDR3 has 15 residues. Germline lookup yields CDR1 MNHEY and CDR2 SMNVEV (reference sequence). CDR3 coding DNA: TGTGCCAGCAGTCCCGTCGGGGCTACGGTTTCACCCCTCCACTTT. Its translation is CASSPVGATVSPLHF.

About this clonotype: An end of the junction does not agree with germline; a read error may underlie this. The gene calls are TRBV28 and TRBJ1-2, with a tentative D call TRBD1 (5 bases). Germline CDR1 MDHEN, CDR2 SYDVKM. This CDR3 comprises 15 residues. The DNA of the CDR3 is TGTGCCAGCAGCTTATTCCCGGGGGGATCTCGGGGCTACACCTTC. It specifies CASSLFPGGSRGYTF.

This clonotype has a count of ten or more. This chain connects TRBV6-6 to TRBJ1-3; no clear D. The germline gives CDR1 MNHNY, CDR2 SVGAGI (reference sequence). The CDR3 totals 16 residues. V lost 1 base and J 3 bases, leaving 13 bases between the germline ends. Here the CDR3 DNA reads TGTGCCAGCAGTTACTACGGGGAGAGAGGTGGAAACACCATATATTTT. Its protein is CASSYYGERGGNTIYF.

This clonotype turned up a few times. The gene calls are TRBV4-2 and TRBJ2-7; D is possibly TRBD1 (6 bases). The CDR3 totals 14 residues. V gave up 4 bases and J gave up 3 bases, with 13 bases separating them. Germline CDR1 and CDR2: LGHNA and YNFKEQ. The CDR3 DNA follows: TGTGCCAGCAGCCGAGAGCTGGACAGCTACGAGCAGTACTTC. Protein product: CASSRELDSYEQYF.

This clonotype occurred many times. The chain carries TRBV7-9 and TRBJ1-5; possibly TRBD1 for D (5 bases). V dropped 8 bases and J dropped 3 bases, with 14 bases sitting between them. Germline CDR1 SEHNR, CDR2 FQNEAQ (reference sequence). CDR3 length: 14 amino acids. The CDR3 region is CASSVSGLNQPQHF. CDR3 nucleotides: TGTGCCAGCTCGGTCTCGGGGCTCAATCAGCCCCAGCATTTT.

The chain uses TRBV4-3 and TRBJ1-4; no definite D call. Per germline, CDR1 LGHNA and CDR2 YSLEER. V lost 0 bases, J lost 10 bases, and 6 bases lay in between. The CDR3 loop spans 12 amino acids. The DNA of the CDR3 is TGCGCCAGCAGCCAAGATCCGGGAAAACTGTTTTTT. This codes for CASSQDPGKLFF.

This clonotype was observed a few times. This chain connects TRBV29-1 to TRBJ2-7; weak D call: TRBD1 (6 bases). Trimming pared 6 bases from V and 0 bases from J, leaving 9 bases between. The CDR3 totals 12 residues. CDR1 and CDR2 (germline): SQVTM, ANQGSEA. The CDR3 sequence: CSVGQSSYEQYF. The CDR3 DNA sequence: TGCAGCGTCGGACAGAGCTCCTACGAGCAGTACTTC.

V gene TRBV18 combines with J gene TRBJ1-3; D is unresolved. Deletions cut 3 bases from V and 5 bases from J, with 8 bases between. There are 13 residues in the CDR3. Germline loops: CDR1 KGHSH, CDR2 LQKENI. The CDR3 DNA is TGTGCCAGCTCACCGGTTGCTCGAAACACCATATATTTT. The encoded protein is CASSPVARNTIYF.

This clonotype came up a few times. The chain has TRBV6-5 and TRBJ2-1; D may be TRBD1 (6 bases). From germline, CDR1 is MNHEY and CDR2 SVGAGI. V lost 6 bases and J lost 1, with 22 bases in between. The CDR3 runs to 18 residues. CDR3 DNA sequence: TGTGCCAGCAGCCCACGGTACAGGGATTTTCGGTCCTACAATGAGCAGTTCTTC. This sequence encodes CASSPRYRDFRSYNEQFF.

This clonotype has just a few counts. The rearrangement joins TRBV2 to TRBJ1-1; D is unresolved. Per germline, CDR1 SNHLY and CDR2 FYNNEI. There are 13 residues in the CDR3. Deletions cut 8 bases from V and 4 bases from J, with 14 bases between. This CDR3 reads CASRGFEVTEAFF. The DNA of the CDR3 is TGTGCCAGCCGCGGCTTTGAGGTCACTGAAGCTTTCTTT.

The table lists this clonotype with a few counts. This chain connects TRBV15 to TRBJ2-3; 8 bases fit TRBD1. J gave up 7 bases and V 5 bases, and 5 bases lay outside the gene matches. This CDR3 has 13 residues. Per germline, CDR1 LNHNV and CDR2 YYDKDF (reference sequence). The CDR3 region is CATSAQGGNTQYF. The CDR3 DNA reads TGTGCCACCAGCGCACAGGGGGGCAATACGCAGTATTTT.

This clonotype appeared a few times. This rearrangement joins TRBV5-1 to TRBJ2-7, with 8 bases that match TRBD1. The CDR3 consists of 15 residues. The ends lost 7 bases at V and 2 bases at J; junction bases unmatched: 11. Per germline, CDR1 SGHRS and CDR2 YFSETQ. The CDR3 DNA sequence: TGCGCCAGCGCACAGGGACAGGCGATTACCTACGAGCAGTACTTC. It codes for CASAQGQAITYEQYF. The complete variable domain, with remaining parts taken from reference TRBV5-1 and TRBJ2-7, reads KAGVTQTPRYLIKTRGQQVTLSCSPISGHRSVSWYQQTPGQGLQFLFEYFSETQRNKGNFPGRFSGRQFSNSRSEMNVSTLELGDSALYLCASAQGQAITYEQYFGPGTRLTVT.

The chain recombines TRBV29-1 with TRBJ2-3, with TRBD2 matching over 9 bases. This CDR3 comprises 13 residues. V dropped 6 bases and J dropped 2; count of bases not matched to a gene: 3. CDR1 SQVTM and CDR2 ANQGSEA come from the germline V gene. This CDR3 is CSVEGLATDTQYF. As DNA, the CDR3 is TGCAGCGTGGAGGGACTAGCCACAGATACGCAGTATTTT.